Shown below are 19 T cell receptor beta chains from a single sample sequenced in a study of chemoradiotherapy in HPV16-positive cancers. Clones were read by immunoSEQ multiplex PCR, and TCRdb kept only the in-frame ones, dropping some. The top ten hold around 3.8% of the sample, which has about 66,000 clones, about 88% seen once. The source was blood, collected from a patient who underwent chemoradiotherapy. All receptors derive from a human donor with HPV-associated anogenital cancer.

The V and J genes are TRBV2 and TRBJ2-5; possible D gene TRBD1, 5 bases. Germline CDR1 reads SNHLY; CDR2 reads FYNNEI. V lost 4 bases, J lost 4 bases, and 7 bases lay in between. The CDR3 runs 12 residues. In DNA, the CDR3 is TGTGCCAGCAGTGGTCAGGGAGAGACCCAGTACTTC. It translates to CASSGQGETQYF.

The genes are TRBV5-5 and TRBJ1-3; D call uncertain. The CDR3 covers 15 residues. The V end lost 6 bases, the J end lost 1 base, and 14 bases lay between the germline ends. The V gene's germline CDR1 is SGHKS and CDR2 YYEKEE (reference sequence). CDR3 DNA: TGTGCCAGCACCCCTCGGGGATCTTCTGGAAACACCATATATTTT. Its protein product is CASTPRGSSGNTIYF.

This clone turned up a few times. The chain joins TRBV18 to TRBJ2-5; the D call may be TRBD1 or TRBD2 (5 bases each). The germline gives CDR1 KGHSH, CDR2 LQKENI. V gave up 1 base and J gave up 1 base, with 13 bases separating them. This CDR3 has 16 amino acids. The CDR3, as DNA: TGTGCCAGCTCACCACTCCGGGGCAGAACCCAAGAGACCCAGTACTTC. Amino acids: CASSPLRGRTQETQYF.

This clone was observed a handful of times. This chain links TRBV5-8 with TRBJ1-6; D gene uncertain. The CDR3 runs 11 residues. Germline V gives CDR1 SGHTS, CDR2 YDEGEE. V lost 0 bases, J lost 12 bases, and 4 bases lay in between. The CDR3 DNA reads TGTGCCAGCAGCTTGGCTGAACCCCTCCACTTT. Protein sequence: CASSLAEPLHF.

CDR3 nucleotide sequence: TGTGCCGGCATTGGGAACACTGAAGCTTTCTTT. Amino acid sequence: CAGIGNTEAFF. The rearrangement uses TRBV2 and TRBJ1-1; D unresolved. The CDR3 covers 11 residues. The V gene lost 11 bases and the J gene lost 1 base, with 8 bases spanning the gap. Germline loops: CDR1 SNHLY, CDR2 FYNNEI. Together with reference TRBV2 and TRBJ1-1, the CDR3 gives the full variable domain: EPEVTQTPSHQVTQMGQEVILRCVPISNHLYFYWYRQILGQKVEFLVSFYNNEISEKSEIFDDQFSVERPDGSNFTLKIRSTKLEDSAMYFCAGIGNTEAFFGQGTRLTVV.

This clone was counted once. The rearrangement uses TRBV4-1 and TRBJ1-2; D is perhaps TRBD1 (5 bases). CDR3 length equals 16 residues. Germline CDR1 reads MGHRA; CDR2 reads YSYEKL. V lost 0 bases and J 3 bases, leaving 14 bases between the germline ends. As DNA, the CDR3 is TGCGCCAGCAGCCAAGATTATCAGGGTCCGTACTATGGCTACACCTTC. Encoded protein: CASSQDYQGPYYGYTF.

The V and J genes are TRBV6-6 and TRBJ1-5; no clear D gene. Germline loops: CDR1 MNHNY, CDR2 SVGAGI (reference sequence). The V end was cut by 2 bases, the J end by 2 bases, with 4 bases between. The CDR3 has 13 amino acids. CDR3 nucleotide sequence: TGTGCCAGCAGTTACGACGGCAATCAGCCCCAGCATTTT. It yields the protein CASSYDGNQPQHF.

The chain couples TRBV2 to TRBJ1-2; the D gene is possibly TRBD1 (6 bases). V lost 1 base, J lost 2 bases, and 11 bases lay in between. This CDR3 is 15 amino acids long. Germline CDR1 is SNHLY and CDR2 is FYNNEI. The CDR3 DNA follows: TGTGCCAGCAGTGAAGAAAAGGGGGGAAACTATGGCTACACCTTC. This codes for CASSEEKGGNYGYTF.

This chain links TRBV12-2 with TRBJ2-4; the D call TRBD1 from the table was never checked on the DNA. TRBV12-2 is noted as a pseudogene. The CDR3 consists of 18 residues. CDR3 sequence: CASRSRDRRILAKNIQYF. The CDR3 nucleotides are TGTGCAAGTCGCAGCCGGGACAGAAGGATCCTAGCCAAAAACATTCAGTACTTC.

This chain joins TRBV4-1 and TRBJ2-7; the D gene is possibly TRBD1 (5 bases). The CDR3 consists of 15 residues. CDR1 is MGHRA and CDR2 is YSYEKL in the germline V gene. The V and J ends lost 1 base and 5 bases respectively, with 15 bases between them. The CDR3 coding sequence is TGCGCCAGCAGCCAAGGGCAGGGTAGTTTCGACGAGCAGTACTTC. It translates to CASSQGQGSFDEQYF.

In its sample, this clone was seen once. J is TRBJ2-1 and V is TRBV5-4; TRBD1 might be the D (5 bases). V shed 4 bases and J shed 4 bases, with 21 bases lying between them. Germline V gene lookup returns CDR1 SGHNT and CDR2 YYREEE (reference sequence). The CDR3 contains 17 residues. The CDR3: CASSQDKGADSYNEQFF. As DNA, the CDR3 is TGTGCCAGCAGCCAAGATAAAGGGGCCGACTCATACAATGAGCAGTTCTTC. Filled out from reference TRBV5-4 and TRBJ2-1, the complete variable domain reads ETGVTQSPTHLIKTRGQQVTLRCSSQSGHNTVSWYQQALGQGPQFIFQYYREEENGRGNFPPRFSGLQFPNYSSELNVNALELDDSALYLCASSQDKGADSYNEQFFGPGTRLTVL.

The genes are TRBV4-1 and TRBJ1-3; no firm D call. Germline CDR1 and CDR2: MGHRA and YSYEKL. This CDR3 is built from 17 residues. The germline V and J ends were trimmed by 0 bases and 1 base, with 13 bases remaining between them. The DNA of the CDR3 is TGCGCCAGCAGCCAAGATAGGAGCAGTGGATCTGGAAACACCATATATTTT. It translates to CASSQDRSSGSGNTIYF.

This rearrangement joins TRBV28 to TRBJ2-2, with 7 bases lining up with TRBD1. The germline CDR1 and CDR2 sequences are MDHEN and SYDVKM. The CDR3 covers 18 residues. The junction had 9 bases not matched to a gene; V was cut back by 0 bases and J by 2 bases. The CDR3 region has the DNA TGTGCCAGCAGTTTATGCCTAGAACAGGGGATTAACACCGGGGAGCTGTTTTTT. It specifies CASSLCLEQGINTGELFF. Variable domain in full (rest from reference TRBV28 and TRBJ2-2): DVKVTQSSRYLVKRTGEKVFLECVQDMDHENMFWYRQDPGLGLRLIYFSYDVKMKEKGDIPEGYSVSREKKERFSLILESASTNQTSMYLCASSLCLEQGINTGELFFGEGSRLTVL.

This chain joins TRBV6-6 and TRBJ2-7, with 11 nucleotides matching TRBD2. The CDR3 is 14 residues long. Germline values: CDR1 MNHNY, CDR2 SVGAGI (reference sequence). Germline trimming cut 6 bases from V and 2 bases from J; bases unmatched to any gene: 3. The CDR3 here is CASRPGLAAYEQYF. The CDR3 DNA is TGTGCCAGCAGGCCGGGACTAGCGGCCTACGAGCAGTACTTC.

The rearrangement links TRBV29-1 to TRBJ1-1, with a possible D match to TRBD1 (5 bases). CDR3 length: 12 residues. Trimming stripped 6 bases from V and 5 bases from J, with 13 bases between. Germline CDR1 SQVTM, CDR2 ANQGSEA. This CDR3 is CSVTLGGTEAFF. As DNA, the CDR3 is TGCAGCGTCACCCTGGGGGGTACTGAAGCTTTCTTT.

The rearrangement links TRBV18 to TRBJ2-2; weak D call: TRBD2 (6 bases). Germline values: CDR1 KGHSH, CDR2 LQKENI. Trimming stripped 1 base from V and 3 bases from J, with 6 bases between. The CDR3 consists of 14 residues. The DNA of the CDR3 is TGTGCCAGCTCACCACGGAGGGACACCGGGGAGCTGTTTTTT. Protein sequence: CASSPRRDTGELFF.

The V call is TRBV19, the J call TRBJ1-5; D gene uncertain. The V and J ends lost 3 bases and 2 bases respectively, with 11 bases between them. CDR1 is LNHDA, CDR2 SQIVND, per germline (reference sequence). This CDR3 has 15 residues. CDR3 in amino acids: CASSILPGGNQPQHF. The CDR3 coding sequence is TGTGCCAGTAGTATTTTACCCGGGGGCAATCAGCCCCAGCATTTT.

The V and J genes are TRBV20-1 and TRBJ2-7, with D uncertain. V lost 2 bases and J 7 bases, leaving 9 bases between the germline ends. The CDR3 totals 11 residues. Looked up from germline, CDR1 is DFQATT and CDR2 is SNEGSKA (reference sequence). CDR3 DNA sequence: TGCAGTGCTAGAAGTCTTCAGGAGCAGTACTTC. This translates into CSARSLQEQYF.

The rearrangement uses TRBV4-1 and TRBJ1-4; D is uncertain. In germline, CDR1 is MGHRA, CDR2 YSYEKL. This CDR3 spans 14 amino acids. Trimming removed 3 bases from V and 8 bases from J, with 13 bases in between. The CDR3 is CASSQAPGVEKLFF. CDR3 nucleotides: TGCGCCAGCAGCCAGGCTCCCGGGGTGGAAAAACTGTTTTTT.